This T cell receptor beta chain was identified in a study of CD8 T cells in ankylosing spondylitis. Details on this clonotype: Its antigen is not known.

There are 16 residues in the CDR3. Germline values: CDR1 MNHEY, CDR2 SMNVEV (reference sequence). V lost 4 bases, J lost 0 bases, and 3 bases stayed unmatched. In making TCR beta libraries, quantitative 5'-RACE with molecular barcodes was used. Using its own MiXCR run on the 5' RACE reads, TCRdb lists one record per CDR3 protein. The table shows about 340,000 distinct CDR3 sequences, with less than 10% occurring only once. Findings of the study overall: Typical of ankylosing spondylitis blood, it appeared, was a TCR beta motif of about eight highly homologous variants. Reports of some motif variants in reactive arthritis synovial fluid and blood predate this one.

The sequence came from a male donor with ankylosing spondylitis. Sequencing was performed on blood, either unsorted or a sorted T cell fraction (not recorded which). The chain links TRBV27 to TRBJ2-2; 9 bases map to TRBD1. CDR3 DNA sequence: TGTGCCAGCAGTTCCCGGGACAGGGCGAACACCGGGGAGCTGTTTTTT. It is translated as CASSSRDRANTGELFF.